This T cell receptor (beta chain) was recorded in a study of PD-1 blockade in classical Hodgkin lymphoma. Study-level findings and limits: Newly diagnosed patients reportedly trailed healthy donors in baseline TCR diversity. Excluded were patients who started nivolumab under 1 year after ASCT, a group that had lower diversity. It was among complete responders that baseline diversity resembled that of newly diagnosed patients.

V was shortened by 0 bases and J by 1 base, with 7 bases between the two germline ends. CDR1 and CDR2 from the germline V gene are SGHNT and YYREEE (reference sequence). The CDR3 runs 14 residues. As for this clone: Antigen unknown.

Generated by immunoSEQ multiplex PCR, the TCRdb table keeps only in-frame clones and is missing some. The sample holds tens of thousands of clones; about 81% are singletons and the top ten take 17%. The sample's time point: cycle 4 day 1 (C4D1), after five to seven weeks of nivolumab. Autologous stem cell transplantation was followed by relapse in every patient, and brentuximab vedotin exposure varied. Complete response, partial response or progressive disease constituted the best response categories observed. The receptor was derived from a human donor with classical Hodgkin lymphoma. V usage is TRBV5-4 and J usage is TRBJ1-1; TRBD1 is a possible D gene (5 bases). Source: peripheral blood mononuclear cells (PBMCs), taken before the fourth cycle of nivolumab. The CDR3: CASSLGDRNTEAFF. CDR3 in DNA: TGTGCCAGCAGCTTGGGAGACAGGAACACTGAAGCTTTCTTT.